Listed below are T cell receptor beta chains from one sample, sequenced in a study of T cells in localized non-small cell lung cancer. Repertoires were generated with immunoSEQ multiplex PCR, while TCRdb's copy carries only in-frame clones and drops some. The repertoire holds about 2,700 clones, with approximately 25% as singletons. This material consisted of lung tumor tissue, taken before any cancer treatment. The source of these receptors is a female donor older than 55 with stage I lung adenocarcinoma. CDR3s include the opening cysteine and the closing phenylalanine or tryptophan. The D gene is left open where the match is weak. A row's size may be missing; if present it is once, few, many or a size class.

length: 16; V: TRBV19; D: TRBD2; size: -; J: TRBJ2-1; DNA: TGTGCCAGTAGTATAGGGGGGACTAGCGGCCCCGATGAGCAGTTCTTC; CDR3: CASSIGGTSGPDEQFF
length: 16; V: TRBV19; D: TRBD2; size: -; J: TRBJ2-1; DNA: TGTGCCAGTAGTATAGATCATCGGCGGGAGAACAATGAGCAGTTCTTC; CDR3: CASSIDHRRENNEQFF
length: 15; V: TRBV11-3; D: -; size: medium-sized; J: TRBJ2-1; DNA: TGTGCCAGCAGCTTGGTTCTCCTAGACTACAATGAGCAGTTCTTC; CDR3: CASSLVLLDYNEQFF
length: 13; V: TRBV30; D: -; size: few; J: TRBJ2-2; DNA: TGTGCCTGGAGCCCAGGGGCCACCGGGGAGCTGTTTTTT; CDR3: CAWSPGATGELFF
length: 17; V: TRBV9; D: TRBD2; size: -; J: TRBJ2-2; DNA: TGTGCCAGCAGATCGGGACTAGCGGGGGCGCACACCGGGGAGCTGTTTTTT; CDR3: CASRSGLAGAHTGELFF
length: 13; V: TRBV19; D: -; size: large; J: TRBJ1-1; DNA: TGTGCCAGTAGTAATCGAATCGGGGGTGAAGCTTTCTTT; CDR3: CASSNRIGGEAFF
length: 13; V: TRBV6-8; D: -; size: -; J: TRBJ2-1; DNA: TGTGCCAGCCGGCTAGACTCCTACAATGAGCAGTTCTTC; CDR3: CASRLDSYNEQFF
length: 15; V: TRBV11-3; D: TRBD1; size: -; J: TRBJ1-4; DNA: TGTGCCAGCAGCCCCTCACAGGGGGCTAATGAAAAACTGTTTTTT; CDR3: CASSPSQGANEKLFF
length: 12; V: TRBV28; D: TRBD1; size: few; J: TRBJ1-2; DNA: TGTGCCAGCACCCGAGGGGGACAGCTCTACACCTTC; CDR3: CASTRGGQLYTF
length: 13; V: TRBV6-8; D: -; size: few; J: TRBJ2-3; DNA: TGTGCCAGCAGTTACTCGATAGGGGGTACGCAGTATTTT; CDR3: CASSYSIGGTQYF
length: 15; V: TRBV9; D: TRBD2; size: medium-sized; J: TRBJ2-5; DNA: TGTGCCAGCAGCGTAGCGGGGGGTTTGGAAGAGACCCAGTACTTC; CDR3: CASSVAGGLEETQYF
length: 18; V: TRBV4-1; D: TRBD1; size: medium-sized; J: TRBJ2-7; DNA: TGCGCCAGCAGCCAAGATTATAGTAGGACAGGGGTCTTCGACGAGCAGTACTTC; CDR3: CASSQDYSRTGVFDEQYF
length: 17; V: TRBV10-3; D: TRBD1; size: few; J: TRBJ2-3; DNA: TGTGCCATCAGTGAGTCGAAGGGACAGGGAAGAAAAGATACGCAGTATTTT; CDR3: CAISESKGQGRKDTQYF
length: 15; V: TRBV19; D: TRBD1; size: -; J: TRBJ2-1; DNA: TGTGCCAGTAGTTTCTCAGGGGGCATGTTCCATGAGCAGTTCTTC; CDR3: CASSFSGGMFHEQFF
length: 16; V: TRBV18; D: TRBD1; size: -; J: TRBJ1-6; DNA: TGTGCCAGCTCACCACTGGGGACAGGGGGCGATTCACCCCTCCACTTT; CDR3: CASSPLGTGGDSPLHF
length: 14; V: TRBV18; D: TRBD2; size: -; J: TRBJ2-5; DNA: TGTGCCAGCTCAGAAAGCGGGGGAGGAGAGACCCAGTACTTC; CDR3: CASSESGGGETQYF
length: 16; V: TRBV4-1; D: -; size: -; J: TRBJ1-2; DNA: TGCGCCAGCAGCCTCAACCCAGCAGGGTCTAACTATGGCTACACCTTC; CDR3: CASSLNPAGSNYGYTF
length: 17; V: TRBV9; D: TRBD1; size: few; J: TRBJ1-1; DNA: TGTGCCAGCAGTGATTACGGGACAGGGGGCTGGGTCACTGAAGCTTTCTTT; CDR3: CASSDYGTGGWVTEAFF
length: 15; V: TRBV7-5; D: -; size: few; J: TRBJ1-3; DNA: TGTGCCAGCAGCCAGGGACGTAACTCAAGAAACACCATATATTTT; CDR3: CASSQGRNSRNTIYF
length: 17; V: TRBV28; D: -; size: -; J: TRBJ1-2; DNA: TGTGCCAGCAGTTTACGGTTGGGAACAGGCCGATCAACTGGCTACACCTTC; CDR3: CASSLRLGTGRSTGYTF
length: 16; V: TRBV6-8; D: TRBD2; size: few; J: TRBJ2-4; DNA: TGTGCCAGCAGTGGAGGACTAGCGGGATCGGGAAACATTCAGTACTTC; CDR3: CASSGGLAGSGNIQYF
length: 14; V: TRBV7-5; D: -; size: few; J: TRBJ1-2; DNA: TGTGCCAGCAGCTTAGGGGTTATTAACTATGGCTACACCTTC; CDR3: CASSLGVINYGYTF
length: 15; V: TRBV6-8; D: TRBD1; size: few; J: TRBJ2-3; DNA: TGTGCCAGCAGTGACGGGACAGGGGGCACAGATACGCAGTATTTT; CDR3: CASSDGTGGTDTQYF
length: 13; V: TRBV29-1; D: -; size: few; J: TRBJ2-3; DNA: TGCAGCGTTGGACAGACGAGCACAGATACGCAGTATTTT; CDR3: CSVGQTSTDTQYF
length: 17; V: TRBV19; D: TRBD1; size: -; J: TRBJ1-6; DNA: TGTGCCAGTAGTATAACAGGGGTACGATCCTATAATTCACCCCTCCACTTT; CDR3: CASSITGVRSYNSPLHF
length: 16; V: TRBV9; D: -; size: few; J: TRBJ2-2; DNA: TGTGCCAGCAGCGCGGGGACGGCCGCGAACACCGGGGAGCTGTTTTTT; CDR3: CASSAGTAANTGELFF